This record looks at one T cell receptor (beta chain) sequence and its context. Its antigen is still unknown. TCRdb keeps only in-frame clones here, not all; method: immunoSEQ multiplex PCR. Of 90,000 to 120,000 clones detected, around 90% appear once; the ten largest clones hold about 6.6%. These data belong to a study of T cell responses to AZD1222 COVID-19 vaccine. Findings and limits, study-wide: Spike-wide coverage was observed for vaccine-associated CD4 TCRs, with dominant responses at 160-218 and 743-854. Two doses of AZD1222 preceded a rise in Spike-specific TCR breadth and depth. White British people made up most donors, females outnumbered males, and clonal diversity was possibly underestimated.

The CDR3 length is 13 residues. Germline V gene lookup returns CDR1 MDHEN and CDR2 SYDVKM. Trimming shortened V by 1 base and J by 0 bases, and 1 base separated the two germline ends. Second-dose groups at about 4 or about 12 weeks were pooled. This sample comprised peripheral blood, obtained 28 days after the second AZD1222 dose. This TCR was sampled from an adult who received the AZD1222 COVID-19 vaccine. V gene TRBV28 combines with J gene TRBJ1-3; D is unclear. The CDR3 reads CASSLYSGNTIYF. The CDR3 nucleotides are TGTGCCAGCAGTTTATACTCTGGAAACACCATATATTTT.